Following are 8 T cell receptor beta chains from one sample sequenced in a study of PD-L1 blockade in urothelial cancer. Assay: immunoSEQ multiplex PCR; the TCRdb copy retains only in-frame clones and omits some. Of about 80,000 clones listed, approximately 86% are singletons. The sequencing here drew on PBMCs, taken around atezolizumab (anti-PD-L1) treatment. The receptors shown here come from an older woman with urothelial cancer.

The rearrangement links TRBV7-2 to TRBJ1-6; D remains unclear. CDR1 SGHTA and CDR2 FQGNSA come from the germline V gene. The CDR3 runs to 14 residues. V was clipped by 4 bases and J by 12 bases, with 16 bases between them. CDR3 protein: CASSSVGPTVPLHF. CDR3 sequence (DNA): TGTGCCAGCAGCTCCGTTGGGCCCACCGTACCCCTCCACTTT.

This clone was observed once. The V call is TRBV4-1, the J call TRBJ2-6; tentative D call: TRBD2 (5 bases). The germline V and J ends were trimmed by 4 bases and 2 bases, with 12 bases remaining between them. The CDR3 is made up of 16 amino acids. From germline, CDR1 is MGHRA and CDR2 YSYEKL. The CDR3 region has the DNA TGCGCCAGCAGCCGCGGAAGGACTGCTGGGGCCAACGTCCTGACTTTC. Translated, it gives CASSRGRTAGANVLTF.

V is TRBV6-1 and J is TRBJ2-4; 10 bases line up with TRBD2. Germline CDR1 and CDR2: MNHNS and SASEGT. V shed 2 bases, J shed 8 bases, and the junction held 12 bases outside the gene matches. The length of the CDR3 is 17 residues. CDR3 DNA: TGTGCCAGCAGTGAATTCCGCGGGACTAGCGCCCAGGACATTCAGTACTTC. Translating gives CASSEFRGTSAQDIQYF.

V is TRBV28 and J is TRBJ1-2, with D possibly TRBD1 on 5 matching bases. CDR3 size: 13 residues. The V end was cut by 6 bases, the J end by 5 bases, with 13 bases between. CDR1 is MDHEN and CDR2 is SYDVKM in the germline V gene. CDR3 nucleotides: TGTGCCAGCAGCGACCCGGGGGATTATGGCTACACCTTC. As protein: CASSDPGDYGYTF.

This clone occurred once. The V call is TRBV6-1, the J call TRBJ2-7, with D possibly TRBD1 on 6 matching bases. Germline V gene sequence: CDR1 MNHNS, CDR2 SASEGT. V was trimmed by 4 bases and J by 2 bases, leaving 15 bases between them. There are 15 residues in the CDR3. Written as DNA, the CDR3 is TGTGCCAGCAGTGCCCAGGGGTCCCCCGCCTACGAGCAGTACTTC. Its protein is CASSAQGSPAYEQYF.

This clone has just one count. V gene TRBV2 combines with J gene TRBJ2-1, with 7 nucleotides matching TRBD2. V trimming: 6 bases; J trimming: 8 bases; junction bases outside the gene matches: 10. Germline V gene data show CDR1 as SNHLY and CDR2 as FYNNEI. The CDR3 totals 14 residues. The CDR3 is CASSGLGVVYEQFF. The DNA for the CDR3 is TGTGCCAGCAGCGGACTAGGTGTCGTCTATGAGCAGTTCTTC. Complete variable domain (other parts from reference TRBV2 and TRBJ2-1): EPEVTQTPSHQVTQMGQEVILRCVPISNHLYFYWYRQILGQKVEFLVSFYNNEISEKSEIFDDQFSVERPDGSNFTLKIRSTKLEDSAMYFCASSGLGVVYEQFFGPGTRLTVL.

This sequence joins TRBV11-2 and TRBJ1-2; 7 nucleotides agree with TRBD1. Germline CDR1 SGHAT, CDR2 FQNNGV. Trimming removed 3 bases from V and 4 bases from J; junction bases left unmatched: 5. The CDR3 length is 14 residues. The CDR3 spells CASSFTTGSYGYTF. The CDR3 nucleotides read TGTGCCAGCAGCTTCACGACAGGGAGCTATGGCTACACCTTC.

The chain joins TRBV6-5 to TRBJ2-3, with 8 bases fitting TRBD2. V was pared by 7 bases and J by 4 bases, with 7 bases of the junction left unmatched. This CDR3 is 14 amino acids long. Per the germline V gene, CDR1 is MNHEY and CDR2 is SVGAGI. The CDR3 loop is CASKRESLADTQYF. CDR3 nucleotides: TGTGCCAGCAAGCGGGAGTCTCTGGCAGATACGCAGTATTTT.